This record covers a single T cell receptor beta chain. Its specificity is not known. Regarding donors, all were healthy bone marrow donors. The data originate from a study of cytomegalovirus exposure and HLA in healthy donors. Turning to the study itself: Earlier, approximately 110 million unique TCR beta sequences were recovered from some 200 million T cells by an analysis. Among over 350 genotyped donors, around 82% fell in the Caucasian-associated ancestry cluster. General observations from the study: Later on, a genetic analysis was performed. It linked a missense variant in DCLRE1C with V- and J-gene trimming of TCR beta.

PCR involved 60 Vbeta and 13 Jbeta primers. Using immunoSEQ multiplex PCR, the repertoire was profiled, and TCRdb retains in-frame clones only, with some absent. The sample lists 63,000 or so clones, around 73% occurring once. This sequence was found in a man aged 50 to 59 in good health and CMV-seronegative. What was sequenced was PBMCs.

The CDR3 loop reads CASSQPRSYGYTF. CDR3 bases: TGTGCCAGCAGCCAACCCCGGAGCTATGGCTACACCTTC. This chain connects TRBV11-2 to TRBJ1-2, with D uncertain. The V end lost 5 bases, the J end lost 4 bases, and 11 bases lay between the germline ends. The CDR3 is 13 amino acids. Germline V CDR1 and CDR2: SGHAT, FQNNGV. Combining the CDR3 with reference TRBV11-2 and TRBJ1-2 gives the whole variable domain EAGVAQSPRYKIIEKRQSVAFWCNPISGHATLYWYQQILGQGPKLLIQFQNNGVVDDSQLPKDRFSAERLKGVDSTLKIQPAKLEDSAVYLCASSQPRSYGYTFGSGTRLTVV.